This T cell receptor beta chain was sequenced in a study of T-cell memory formation after mild COVID-19. Overall study context: Most TCR clusters belonged to a single donor. Whole-study results and caveats: Clones which contracted sat mainly in CM and EM if CD4+, and in EMRA if CD8+. The SARS-CoV-2 specificity of second-wave clones reaching peak at day 37 remained unverified.

In this sample, this clonotype turned up a few times. The antigen remains unidentified. UMIs and sample barcodes were carried by the TCR alpha and TCR beta cDNA libraries that 5'RACE produced using constant-segment primers. Each CDR3 protein gets one entry after TCRdb re-called the 5' RACE reads with MiXCR. The sample contains 100,000 to 140,000 distinct CDR3 sequences, roughly an eighth of which appear only once. The CDR3 loop spans 15 amino acids. CDR1 and CDR2 (germline): LGHNA, YSLEER. V gave up 2 bases and J gave up 3 bases, with 13 bases separating them. This TCR derives from a young man who had mild COVID-19 (a few samples of this study predate the infection). Cell type and time point are not known. This chain connects TRBV4-3 to TRBJ1-1; perhaps TRBD1 as D (5 bases). Sequenced input: PBMCs or a T cell subset sorted from them (not recorded which). CDR3 in amino acids: CASSQSTGGYTEAFF. CDR3 in DNA: TGCGCCAGCAGCCAATCTACCGGGGGGTACACTGAAGCTTTCTTT.